The 21 T cell receptor beta chains given below trace back to one sample, sequenced in a study of cytomegalovirus exposure and HLA in healthy donors. Researchers ran the PCR with 60 Vbeta and 13 Jbeta primers. Only in-frame clones appear in the TCRdb table, and some are missing; sequencing was by immunoSEQ multiplex PCR. The profile shows approximately 100,000 clones, about 83% of them singletons. Sequencing was carried out using PBMCs. The source of these receptors is a man in his sixties in good health and CMV-seropositive.

The rearrangement joins TRBV6-1 to TRBJ1-5; D is ambiguous. Germline-derived CDR1 and CDR2 are MNHNS and SASEGT. CDR3 length equals 13 residues. The ends were cut back, 8 bases at V and 0 bases at J, with 8 bases in the middle. The CDR3 DNA is TGTGCCAGCGTCGACATTAGCAATCAGCCCCAGCATTTT. It is translated as CASVDISNQPQHF.

Of note for this clone: At one end the junction does not follow the germline gene, possibly because of a read error. The chain carries TRBV7-9 and TRBJ1-2, with a weak D call TRBD1 (5 bases). Germline-derived CDR1 and CDR2 are SEHNR and FQNEAQ (reference sequence). The CDR3 runs 17 residues. The CDR3 loop is CSSSAQGGRQSNYGYTF. Written as DNA, the CDR3 is TGTTCCAGCAGCGCCCAGGGAGGAAGACAGAGTAACTATGGCTACACCTTC.

CDR3 in DNA: TGTGCCAGCAGCTTAGTCCGGGGGGGCCTTGAGACCCAGTACTTC. Amino acids: CASSLVRGGLETQYF. This sequence joins TRBV7-6 and TRBJ2-5; 8 bases agree with TRBD2. The V and J ends lost 1 base and 5 bases, in that order; junction bases with no gene match: 6. The length of the CDR3 is 15 residues. CDR1 is SGHVS and CDR2 is FNYEAQ in the germline V gene.

The V gene is TRBV29-1, the J gene TRBJ2-5; D remains unclear. The J call may be wrong; the DNA end is better matched by TRBJ2-7. This CDR3 spans 13 amino acids. Germline V gives CDR1 SQVTM, CDR2 ANQGSEA. Here the CDR3 reads CSVVPSPYYEQYF. As DNA, the CDR3 is TGCAGCGTTGTACCCTCCCCCTACTACGAGCAGTACTTC.

This clone was picked up a small number of times. DNA of the CDR3: TGTGCCAGCAGTTTACAGGGGGCAGGGAAAGTGAACACTGAAGCTTTCTTT. Amino acid sequence: CASSLQGAGKVNTEAFF. V is TRBV27 and J is TRBJ1-1, with 8 bases lining up with TRBD1. Germline V gene sequence: CDR1 MNHEY, CDR2 SMNVEV (reference sequence). The CDR3 length is 17 residues. V shed 2 bases and J 0 bases; nucleotides not matched to a gene: 8.

Comments on this clone: The same CDR3 arises from other DNA sequences in this sample as well. V and J are TRBV20-1 and TRBJ1-1; no firm D call. CDR1 is DFQATT, CDR2 SNEGSKA, per germline (reference sequence). Trimming took off 3 bases at V and 3 bases at J, with 5 bases between the two ends. The CDR3 covers 11 residues. The CDR3 sequence is CSARRDTEAFF. The CDR3 DNA reads as TGCAGTGCTAGGAGGGACACTGAAGCTTTCTTT.

Comments on this clone: A read error may account for a junction end that differs from germline. This chain connects TRBV7-6 to TRBJ2-1, with 7 positions matching TRBD1. The CDR3 runs to 12 residues. The germline V gene has CDR1 SGHVS and CDR2 FNYEAQ. The CDR3 region has the DNA TGTGCCAGCAGCCAACCGGGACAGTGGCTCATCTTC. This gives the protein CASSQPGQWLIF.

The gene calls are TRBV7-9 and TRBJ2-1, with D perhaps TRBD1 (6 bases). Germline V lookup: CDR1 SEHNR, CDR2 FQNEAQ (reference sequence). Trimming took 4 bases from V and 1 from J, leaving 14 bases between them. There are 16 residues in the CDR3. CDR3 coding DNA: TGTGCCAGCAGCTCCCCCCCGAGGGGGTCCTACAATGAGCAGTTCTTC. Its protein is CASSSPPRGSYNEQFF.

There are a few counts of this clone. J is TRBJ2-1 and V is TRBV28, with D possibly being TRBD2 (5 bases). CDR3 length: 11 residues. Germline lookup yields CDR1 MDHEN and CDR2 SYDVKM. V was clipped by 1 base and J by 13 bases, with 8 bases between them. CDR3 nucleotide sequence: TGTGCCAGCAGTTTATCTCGGGATCAGTTCTTC. Its translation: CASSLSRDQFF. Complete variable domain (other parts from reference TRBV28 and TRBJ2-1): DVKVTQSSRYLVKRTGEKVFLECVQDMDHENMFWYRQDPGLGLRLIYFSYDVKMKEKGDIPEGYSVSREKKERFSLILESASTNQTSMYLCASSLSRDQFFGPGTRLTVL.

A remark on this clone: This sample also contains other DNA sequences that code for the same CDR3. This chain links TRBV29-1 with TRBJ2-2; D is undetermined. V was clipped by 3 bases and J by 8 bases, with 7 bases between them. This CDR3 has 11 residues. Germline V lookup: CDR1 SQVTM, CDR2 ANQGSEA. The CDR3 DNA reads TGCAGCGTTGATTACTCTGGGGAGCTGTTTTTT. Amino acids: CSVDYSGELFF.

As regards this clone: The junction and the germline gene differ at one end; a read error may be behind it. This rearrangement joins TRBV19 to TRBJ2-7; TRBD2 agrees at 10 bases. This CDR3 is built from 14 residues. Per germline, CDR1 LNHDA and CDR2 SQIVND (reference sequence). As DNA, the CDR3 is TGTGCCAGTAGTATAGTAGCGGGGGGCTACGGGCAGTACTTC. Translating gives CASSIVAGGYGQYF. Complete variable domain (other parts from reference TRBV19 and TRBJ2-7): DGGITQSPKYLFRKEGQNVTLSCEQNLNHDAMYWYRQDPGQGLRLIYYSQIVNDFQKGDIAEGYSVSREKKESFPLTVTSAQKNPTAFYLCASSIVAGGYGQYFGPGTRLTVT.

The chain recombines TRBV25-1 with TRBJ1-5; D is undetermined. Trimming removed 1 base from V and 12 bases from J, with 13 bases in between. Germline V lookup: CDR1 MGHDK, CDR2 SYGVNS. The CDR3 runs 13 residues. CDR3 sequence (DNA): TGTGCCAGCAGTGAATTTGAGGGAAGGGTCCAGCATTTT. It translates to CASSEFEGRVQHF. Looking up the rest from reference TRBV25-1 and TRBJ1-5 gives the full variable domain: EADIYQTPRYLVIGTGKKITLECSQTMGHDKMYWYQQDPGMELHLIHYSYGVNSTEKGDLSSESTVSRIRTEHFPLTLESARPSHTSQYLCASSEFEGRVQHFGDGTRLSIL.

The V and J genes are TRBV16 and TRBJ1-2; maybe TRBD1 (6 bases). The CDR3 is 14 amino acids. Germline loops: CDR1 KGHSY, CDR2 FQNENV. Trimming removed 4 bases from V and 3 bases from J, with 12 bases in between. The CDR3 sequence is CASSLLGGDYGYTF. The CDR3 DNA reads TGTGCCAGCAGCCTCCTAGGGGGAGACTATGGCTACACCTTC.

The V call is TRBV15, the J call TRBJ2-5; 10 nucleotides align to TRBD2. V shed 0 bases and J 7 bases; nucleotides not matched to a gene: 11. This CDR3 contains 17 residues. Germline-derived CDR1 and CDR2 are LNHNV and YYDKDF (reference sequence). DNA for the CDR3: TGTGCCACCAGCAGAGATCCAGCGGGGGGGCAAGGGGGGACCCAGTACTTC. Its translation: CATSRDPAGGQGGTQYF.

This chain links TRBV19 with TRBJ1-5; maybe TRBD1 (5 bases). Germline values: CDR1 LNHDA, CDR2 SQIVND (reference sequence). The V end lost 9 bases, the J end lost 4 bases, and 16 bases lay between the germline ends. The CDR3 is 14 residues long. CDR3 DNA: TGTGCCAGCCTTATAGTCGGGGGGAATCAGCCCCAGCATTTT. This gives the protein CASLIVGGNQPQHF.

The chain couples TRBV18 to TRBJ1-1; TRBD1 aligns across 11 bases. This CDR3 spans 15 amino acids. CDR1 and CDR2 (germline): KGHSH, LQKENI. V gave up 8 bases and J gave up 0 bases; unmatched junction bases: 5. CDR3 residues: CASHRDRGVNTEAFF. The CDR3 DNA sequence: TGTGCCAGCCACCGGGACAGGGGGGTGAACACTGAAGCTTTCTTT.

The chain is built from TRBV7-2 and TRBJ2-7; TRBD1 matches at 7 bases. The CDR3 extends over 13 amino acids. The trim removed 6 bases at V and 3 bases at J, leaving 5 bases unmatched. Germline CDR1 reads SGHTA; CDR2 reads FQGNSA. The CDR3 DNA is TGTGCCAGCAGTAAAGACAGGGACTACGAGCAGTACTTC. Its protein is CASSKDRDYEQYF.

The chain carries TRBV6-6 and TRBJ1-1; no definite D call. Per the germline V gene, CDR1 is MNHNY and CDR2 is SVGAGI (reference sequence). V was clipped by 6 bases and J by 5 bases, with 10 bases between them. The CDR3 runs to 12 residues. The CDR3 spells CASRRGWTEAFF. DNA of the CDR3: TGTGCCAGCAGGCGGGGATGGACTGAAGCTTTCTTT.

The chain links TRBV10-3 to TRBJ2-2, with unresolved D. Germline values: CDR1 ENHRY, CDR2 SYGVKD. The CDR3 covers 13 residues. Trimming shortened V by 11 bases and J by 2 bases, and 12 bases separated the two germline ends. This chain's CDR3 is CAAFRQNTGELFF. The DNA of the CDR3 is TGTGCCGCGTTTAGACAAAACACCGGGGAGCTGTTTTTT.

CDR3 sequence reads: CASKGDRGIGQPQHF. The CDR3 DNA reads TGTGCCAGCAAAGGTGACAGGGGTATTGGGCAGCCCCAGCATTTT. The V and J genes are TRBV2 and TRBJ1-5, with 8 positions matching TRBD1. The CDR3 contains 15 residues. V dropped 7 bases and J dropped 7; count of bases not matched to a gene: 12. CDR1 is SNHLY and CDR2 is FYNNEI in the germline V gene.

This clone was seen a single time. The V and J genes are TRBV7-3 and TRBJ2-3, with 7 bases that match TRBD2. With 4 bases clipped from V and 2 bases from J, the junction kept 3 bases outside the gene matches. The CDR3 spans 14 residues. Germline V lookup: CDR1 SGHTA, CDR2 FQGTGA. The CDR3 DNA reads as TGTGCCAGCAGCTCGGGGGGAAACACAGATACGCAGTATTTT. This translates into CASSSGGNTDTQYF.